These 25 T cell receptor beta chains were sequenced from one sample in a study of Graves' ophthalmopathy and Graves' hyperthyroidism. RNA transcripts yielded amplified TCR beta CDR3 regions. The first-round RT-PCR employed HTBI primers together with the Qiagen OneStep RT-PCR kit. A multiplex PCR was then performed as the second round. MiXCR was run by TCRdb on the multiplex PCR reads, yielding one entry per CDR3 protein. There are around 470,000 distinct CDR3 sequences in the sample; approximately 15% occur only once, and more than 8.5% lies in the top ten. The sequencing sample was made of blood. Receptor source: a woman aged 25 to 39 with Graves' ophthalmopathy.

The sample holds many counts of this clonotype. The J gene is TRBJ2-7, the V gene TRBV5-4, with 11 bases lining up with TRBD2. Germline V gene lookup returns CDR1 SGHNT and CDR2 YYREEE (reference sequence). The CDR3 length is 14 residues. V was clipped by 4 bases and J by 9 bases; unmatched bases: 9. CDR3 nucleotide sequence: TGTGCCAGCAGCCTAGGACAGGGGACTAGCGGGCAGTACTTC. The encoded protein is CASSLGQGTSGQYF.

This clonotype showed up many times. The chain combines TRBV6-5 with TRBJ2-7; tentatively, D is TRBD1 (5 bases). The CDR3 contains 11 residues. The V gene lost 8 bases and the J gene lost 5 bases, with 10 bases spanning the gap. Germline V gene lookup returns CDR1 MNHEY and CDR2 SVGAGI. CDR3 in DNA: TGTGCCAGCGTTCTGGGGCACGAGCAGTACTTC. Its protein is CASVLGHEQYF.

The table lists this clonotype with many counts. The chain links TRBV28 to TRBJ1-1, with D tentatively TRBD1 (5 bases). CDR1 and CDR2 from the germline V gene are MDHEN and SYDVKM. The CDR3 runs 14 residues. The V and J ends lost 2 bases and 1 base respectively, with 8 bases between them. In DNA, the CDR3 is TGTGCCAGCAGTTTAGACAGAGAGAACACTGAAGCTTTCTTT. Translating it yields CASSLDRENTEAFF.

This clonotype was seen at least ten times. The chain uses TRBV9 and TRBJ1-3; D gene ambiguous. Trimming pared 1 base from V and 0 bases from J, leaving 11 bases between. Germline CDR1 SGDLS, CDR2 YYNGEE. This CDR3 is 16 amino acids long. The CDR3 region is CASSVSRPDSGNTIYF. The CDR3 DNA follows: TGTGCCAGCAGCGTATCAAGACCGGACTCTGGAAACACCATATATTTT. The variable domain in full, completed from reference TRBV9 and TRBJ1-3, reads DSGVTQTPKHLITATGQRVTLRCSPRSGDLSVYWYQQSLDQGLQFLIQYYNGEERAKGNILERFSAQQFPDLHSELNLSSLELGDSALYFCASSVSRPDSGNTIYFGEGSWLTVV.

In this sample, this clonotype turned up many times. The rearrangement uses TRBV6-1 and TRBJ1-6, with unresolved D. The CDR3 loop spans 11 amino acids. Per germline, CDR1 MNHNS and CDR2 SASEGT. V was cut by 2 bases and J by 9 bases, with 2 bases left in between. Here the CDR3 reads CASSELSPLHF. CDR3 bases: TGTGCCAGCAGTGAACTTTCACCCCTCCACTTT.

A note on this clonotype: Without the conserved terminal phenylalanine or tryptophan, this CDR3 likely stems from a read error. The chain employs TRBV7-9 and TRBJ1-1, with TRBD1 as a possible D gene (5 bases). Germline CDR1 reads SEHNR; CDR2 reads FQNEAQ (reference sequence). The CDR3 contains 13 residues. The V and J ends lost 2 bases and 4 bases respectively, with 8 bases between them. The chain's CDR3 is CASSLSGGTEAFL. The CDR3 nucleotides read TGTGCCAGCAGCTTATCCGGGGGCACTGAAGCTTTCCTT.

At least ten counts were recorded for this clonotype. CDR3 DNA sequence: TGTGCCAGCACCAATTCCCCGTTAGGGGATGCTAACTATGGCTACACCTTC. Protein sequence: CASTNSPLGDANYGYTF. The V gene is TRBV12-3 or TRBV12-4, the J gene TRBJ1-2; D possibly corresponds to TRBD1 (5 bases). The CDR3 consists of 17 residues. Trimming pared 7 bases from V and 0 bases from J, leaving 21 bases between.

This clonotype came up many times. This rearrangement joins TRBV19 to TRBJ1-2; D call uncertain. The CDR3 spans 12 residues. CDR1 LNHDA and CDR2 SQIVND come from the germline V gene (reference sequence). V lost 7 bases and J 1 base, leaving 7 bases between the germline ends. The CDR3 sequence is CASMEFNYGYTF. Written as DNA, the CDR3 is TGTGCCAGTATGGAGTTTAACTATGGCTACACCTTC.

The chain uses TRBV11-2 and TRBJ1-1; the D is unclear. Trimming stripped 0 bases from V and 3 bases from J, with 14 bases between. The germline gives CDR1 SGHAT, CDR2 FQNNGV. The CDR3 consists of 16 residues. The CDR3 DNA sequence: TGTGCCAGCAGCTTAGAGGGCCTGATCGGATACACTGAAGCTTTCTTT. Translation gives CASSLEGLIGYTEAFF. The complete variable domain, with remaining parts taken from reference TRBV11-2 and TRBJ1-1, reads EAGVAQSPRYKIIEKRQSVAFWCNPISGHATLYWYQQILGQGPKLLIQFQNNGVVDDSQLPKDRFSAERLKGVDSTLKIQPAKLEDSAVYLCASSLEGLIGYTEAFFGQGTRLTVV.

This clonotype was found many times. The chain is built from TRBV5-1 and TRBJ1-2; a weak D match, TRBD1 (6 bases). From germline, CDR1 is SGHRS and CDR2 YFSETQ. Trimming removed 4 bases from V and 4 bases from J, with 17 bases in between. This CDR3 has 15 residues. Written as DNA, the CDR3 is TGCGCCAGCAGCCCTGCGTTAACAGGGTTCTATGGCTACACCTTC. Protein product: CASSPALTGFYGYTF.

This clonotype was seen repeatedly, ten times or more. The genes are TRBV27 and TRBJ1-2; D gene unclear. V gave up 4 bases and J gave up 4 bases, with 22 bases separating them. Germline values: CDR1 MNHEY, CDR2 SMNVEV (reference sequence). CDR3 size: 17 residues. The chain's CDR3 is CASSSYPKHPVIYGYTF. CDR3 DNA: TGTGCCAGCAGTTCCTACCCAAAACACCCGGTGATCTATGGCTACACCTTC.

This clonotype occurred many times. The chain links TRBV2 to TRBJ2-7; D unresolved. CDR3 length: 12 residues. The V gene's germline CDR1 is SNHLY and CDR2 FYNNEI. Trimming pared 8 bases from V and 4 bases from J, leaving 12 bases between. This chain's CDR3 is CASVEIGYEQYF. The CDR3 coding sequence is TGTGCCAGCGTGGAGATAGGATACGAGCAGTACTTC.

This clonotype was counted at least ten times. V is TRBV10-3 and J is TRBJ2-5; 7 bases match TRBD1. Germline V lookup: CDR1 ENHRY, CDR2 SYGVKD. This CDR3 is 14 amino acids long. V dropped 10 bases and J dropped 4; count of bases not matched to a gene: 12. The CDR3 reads CATTAGQVGETQYF. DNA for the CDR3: TGTGCCACCACAGCCGGACAGGTGGGAGAGACCCAGTACTTC.

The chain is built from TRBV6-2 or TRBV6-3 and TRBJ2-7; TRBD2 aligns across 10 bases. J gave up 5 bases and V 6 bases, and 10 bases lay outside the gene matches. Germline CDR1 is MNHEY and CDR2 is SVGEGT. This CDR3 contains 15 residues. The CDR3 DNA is TGTGCCAGCAGGCTGGAAGCGGGAGGGCTTAACGAGCAGTACTTC. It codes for CASRLEAGGLNEQYF.

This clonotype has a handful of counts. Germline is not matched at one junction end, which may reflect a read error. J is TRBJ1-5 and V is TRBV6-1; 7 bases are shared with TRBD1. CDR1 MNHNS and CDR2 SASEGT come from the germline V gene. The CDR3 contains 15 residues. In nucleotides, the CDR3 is TGTGCCAGCGGAAGACAGGGAACTGGCAATCAGCCTCAGCATTTT. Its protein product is CASGRQGTGNQPQHF.

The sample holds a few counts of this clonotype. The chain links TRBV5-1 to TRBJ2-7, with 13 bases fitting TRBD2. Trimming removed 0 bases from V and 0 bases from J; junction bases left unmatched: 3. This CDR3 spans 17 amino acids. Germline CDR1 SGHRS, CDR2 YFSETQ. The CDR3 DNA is TGCGCCAGCAGCTTGGGACTAGCGGGAGGAAGCTCCTACGAGCAGTACTTC. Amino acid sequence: CASSLGLAGGSSYEQYF. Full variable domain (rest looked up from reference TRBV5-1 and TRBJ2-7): KAGVTQTPRYLIKTRGQQVTLSCSPISGHRSVSWYQQTPGQGLQFLFEYFSETQRNKGNFPGRFSGRQFSNSRSEMNVSTLELGDSALYLCASSLGLAGGSSYEQYFGPGTRLTVT.

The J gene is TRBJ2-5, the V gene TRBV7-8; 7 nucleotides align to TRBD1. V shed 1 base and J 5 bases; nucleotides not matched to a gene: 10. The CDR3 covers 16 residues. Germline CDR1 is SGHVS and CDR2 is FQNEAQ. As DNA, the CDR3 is TGTGCCAGCAGCTTAGTTTGGTACAGGGGTTCTGAGACCCAGTACTTC. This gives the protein CASSLVWYRGSETQYF.

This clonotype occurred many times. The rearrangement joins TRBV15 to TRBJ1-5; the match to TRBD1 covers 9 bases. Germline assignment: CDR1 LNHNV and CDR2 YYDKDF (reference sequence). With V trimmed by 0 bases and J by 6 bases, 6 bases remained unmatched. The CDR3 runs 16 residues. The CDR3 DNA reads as TGTGCCACCAGCAGAGATGCGGGACAGGGCGGTCAGCCCCAGCATTTT. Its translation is CATSRDAGQGGQPQHF.

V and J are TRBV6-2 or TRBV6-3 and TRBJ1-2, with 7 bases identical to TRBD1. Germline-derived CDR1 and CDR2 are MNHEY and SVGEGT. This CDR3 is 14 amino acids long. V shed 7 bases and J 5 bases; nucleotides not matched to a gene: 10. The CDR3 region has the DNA TGTGCCAGCACCCCGATCGGGACAGTTTATGGCTACACCTTC. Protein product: CASTPIGTVYGYTF.

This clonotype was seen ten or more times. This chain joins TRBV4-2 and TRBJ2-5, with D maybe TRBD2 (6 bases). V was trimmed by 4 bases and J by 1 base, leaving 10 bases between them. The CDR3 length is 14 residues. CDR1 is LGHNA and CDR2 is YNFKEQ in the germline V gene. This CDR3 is CASSPSGLQETQYF. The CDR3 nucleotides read TGTGCCAGCAGCCCCTCGGGACTCCAAGAGACCCAGTACTTC.

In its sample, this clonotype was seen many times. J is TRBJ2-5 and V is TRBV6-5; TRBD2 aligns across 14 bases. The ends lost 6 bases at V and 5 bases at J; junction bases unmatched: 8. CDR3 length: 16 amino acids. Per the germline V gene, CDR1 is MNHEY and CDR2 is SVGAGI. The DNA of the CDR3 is TGTGCCAGCAGCCCGGACGGACTAGCGGGGGGCGAGACCCAGTACTTC. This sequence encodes CASSPDGLAGGETQYF.

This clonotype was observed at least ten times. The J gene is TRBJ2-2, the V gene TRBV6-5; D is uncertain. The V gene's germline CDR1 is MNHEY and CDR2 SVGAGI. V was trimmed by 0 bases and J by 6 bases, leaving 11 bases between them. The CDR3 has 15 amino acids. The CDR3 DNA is TGTGCCAGCAGTTACTCCCCGGACCGCGCCGGGGAGCTGTTTTTT. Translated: CASSYSPDRAGELFF.

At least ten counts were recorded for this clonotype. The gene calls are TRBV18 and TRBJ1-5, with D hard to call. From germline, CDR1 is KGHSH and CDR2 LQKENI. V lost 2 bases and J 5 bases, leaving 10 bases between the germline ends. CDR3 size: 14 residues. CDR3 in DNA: TGTGCCAGCTCACCATTATTTAACGATCAGCCCCAGCATTTT. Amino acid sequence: CASSPLFNDQPQHF.

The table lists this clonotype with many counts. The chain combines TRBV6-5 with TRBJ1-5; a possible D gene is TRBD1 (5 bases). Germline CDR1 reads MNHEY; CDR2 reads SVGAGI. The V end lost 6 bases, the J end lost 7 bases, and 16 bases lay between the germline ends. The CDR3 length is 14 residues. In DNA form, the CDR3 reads TGTGCCAGCAGACCCCCCGGGGACGTACAGCCCCAGCATTTT. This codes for CASRPPGDVQPQHF.

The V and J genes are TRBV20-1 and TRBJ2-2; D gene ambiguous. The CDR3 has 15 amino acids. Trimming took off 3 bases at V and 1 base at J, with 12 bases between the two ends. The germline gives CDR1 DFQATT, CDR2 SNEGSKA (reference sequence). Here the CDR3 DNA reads TGCAGTGCTAGGGGCACTACCTGGAACACCGGGGAGCTGTTTTTT. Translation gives CSARGTTWNTGELFF.